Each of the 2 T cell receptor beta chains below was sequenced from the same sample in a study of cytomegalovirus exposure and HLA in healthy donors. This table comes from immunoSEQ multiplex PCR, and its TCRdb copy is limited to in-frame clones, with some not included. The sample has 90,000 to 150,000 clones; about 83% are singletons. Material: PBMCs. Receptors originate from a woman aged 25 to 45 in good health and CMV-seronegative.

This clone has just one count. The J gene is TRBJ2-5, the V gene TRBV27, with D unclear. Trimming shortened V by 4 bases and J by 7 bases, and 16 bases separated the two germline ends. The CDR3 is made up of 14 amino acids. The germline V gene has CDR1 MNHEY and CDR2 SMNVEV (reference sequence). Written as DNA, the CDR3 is TGTGCCAGCAGTTCTTCTCAGGCCCCAGGGACCCAGTACTTC. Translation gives CASSSSQAPGTQYF.

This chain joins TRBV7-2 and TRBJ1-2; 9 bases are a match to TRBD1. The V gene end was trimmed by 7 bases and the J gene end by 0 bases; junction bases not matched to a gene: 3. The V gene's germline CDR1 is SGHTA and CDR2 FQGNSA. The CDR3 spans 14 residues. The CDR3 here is CASTHRGPNYGYTF. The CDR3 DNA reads TGTGCCAGCACCCACAGGGGGCCTAACTATGGCTACACCTTC.